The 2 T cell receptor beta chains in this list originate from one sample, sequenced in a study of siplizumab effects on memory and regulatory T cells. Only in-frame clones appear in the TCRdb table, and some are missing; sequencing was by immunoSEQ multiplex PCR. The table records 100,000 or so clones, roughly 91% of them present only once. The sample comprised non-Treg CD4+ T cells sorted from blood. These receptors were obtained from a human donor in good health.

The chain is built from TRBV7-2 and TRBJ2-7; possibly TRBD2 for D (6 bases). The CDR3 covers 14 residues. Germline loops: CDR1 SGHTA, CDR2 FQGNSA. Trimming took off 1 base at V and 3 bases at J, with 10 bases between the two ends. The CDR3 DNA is TGTGCCAGCAGCTTAGATGCCGGGAGCTACGAGCAGTACTTC. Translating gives CASSLDAGSYEQYF. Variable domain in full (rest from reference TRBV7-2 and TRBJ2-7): GAGVSQSPSNKVTEKGKDVELRCDPISGHTALYWYRQSLGQGLEFLIYFQGNSAPDKSGLPSDRFSAERTGGSVSTLTIQRTQQEDSAVYLCASSLDAGSYEQYFGPGTRLTVT.

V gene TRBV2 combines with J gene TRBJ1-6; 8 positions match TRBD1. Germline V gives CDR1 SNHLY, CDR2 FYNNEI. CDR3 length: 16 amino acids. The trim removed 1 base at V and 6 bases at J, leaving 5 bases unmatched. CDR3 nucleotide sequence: TGTGCCAGCAGTGAAGGACAGGGGATGGGTAATTCACCCCTCCACTTT. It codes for CASSEGQGMGNSPLHF.